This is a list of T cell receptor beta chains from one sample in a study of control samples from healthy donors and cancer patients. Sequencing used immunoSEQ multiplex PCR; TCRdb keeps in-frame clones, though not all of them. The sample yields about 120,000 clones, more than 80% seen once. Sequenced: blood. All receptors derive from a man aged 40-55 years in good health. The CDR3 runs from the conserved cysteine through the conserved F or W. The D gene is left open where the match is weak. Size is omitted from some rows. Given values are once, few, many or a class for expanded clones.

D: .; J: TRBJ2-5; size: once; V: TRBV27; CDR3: CASSFSMGHKTQYF; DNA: TGTGCCAGCAGTTTTTCTATGGGGCACAAGACCCAGTACTTC
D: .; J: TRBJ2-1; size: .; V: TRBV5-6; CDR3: CASSGGGSLGQFF; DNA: TGTGCCAGCAGCGGAGGGGGATCTCTCGGGCAGTTCTTC
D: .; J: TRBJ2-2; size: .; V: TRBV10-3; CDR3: CAISYGTGELFF; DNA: TGTGCCATCTCGTACGGAACCGGGGAGCTGTTTTTT
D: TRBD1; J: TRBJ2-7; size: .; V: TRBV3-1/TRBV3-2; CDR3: CASGTGGDEQYF; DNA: TGTGCCAGCGGGACAGGGGGCGACGAGCAGTACTTC
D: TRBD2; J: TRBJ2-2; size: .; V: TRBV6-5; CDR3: CASRRRGGSGELFF; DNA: TGTGCCAGCAGGAGGCGGGGGGGCAGCGGGGAGCTGTTTTTT
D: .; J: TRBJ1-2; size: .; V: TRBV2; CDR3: CASSDAAVFGGYTF; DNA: TGTGCCAGCAGTGATGCGGCAGTCTTCGGTGGCTACACCTTC
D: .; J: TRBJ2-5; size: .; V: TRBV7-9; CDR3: CASSQAAGMETQYF; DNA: TGTGCCAGCAGCCAGGCGGCAGGAATGGAGACCCAGTACTTC
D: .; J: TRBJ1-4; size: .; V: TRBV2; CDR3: CASSEGIGTNEKLFF; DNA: TGTGCCAGCAGTGAGGGGATTGGTACTAATGAAAAACTGTTTTTT
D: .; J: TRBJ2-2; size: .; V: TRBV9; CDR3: CASEPREGTGELFF; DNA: TGTGCCTCGGAACCAAGGGAAGGCACCGGGGAGCTGTTTTTT
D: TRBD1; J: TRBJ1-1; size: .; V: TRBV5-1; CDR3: CASSFRDRGPNTEAFF; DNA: TGCGCCAGCAGCTTCCGGGACAGGGGCCCGAACACTGAAGCTTTCTTT
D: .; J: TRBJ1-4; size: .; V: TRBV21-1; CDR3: CASSYKSGGVYEKLFF; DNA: TGTGCCAGCAGCTATAAATCAGGGGGCGTCTATGAAAAACTGTTTTTT
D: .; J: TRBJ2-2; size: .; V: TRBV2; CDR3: CASSGRGHGELFF; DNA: TGTGCCAGCAGTGGAAGGGGTCACGGGGAGCTGTTTTTT
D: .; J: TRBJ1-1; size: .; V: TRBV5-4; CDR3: CASSPHLAARGNTEAFF; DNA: TGTGCCAGCAGCCCTCATTTGGCGGCCAGGGGGAACACTGAAGCTTTCTTT
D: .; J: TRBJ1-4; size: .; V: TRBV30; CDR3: CAWSRGVPGEKLFF; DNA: TGTGCCTGGAGTAGAGGGGTGCCGGGAGAAAAACTGTTTTTT
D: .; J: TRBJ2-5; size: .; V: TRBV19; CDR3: CASSILRTQLLETQYF; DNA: TGTGCCAGTAGTATCCTCAGGACTCAGCTTCTGGAGACCCAGTACTTC
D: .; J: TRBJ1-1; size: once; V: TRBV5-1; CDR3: CASSRPPNTEAFF; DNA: TGCGCCAGCAGCCGACCCCCGAACACTGAAGCTTTCTTT
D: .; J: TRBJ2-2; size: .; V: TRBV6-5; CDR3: CASSYYPLGLGELFF; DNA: TGTGCCAGCAGTTACTACCCTCTAGGGTTGGGGGAGCTGTTTTTT
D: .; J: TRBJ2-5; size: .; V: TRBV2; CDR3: CASSGDSKETQYF; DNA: TGTGCCAGCTCGGGGGACTCCAAGGAGACCCAGTACTTC
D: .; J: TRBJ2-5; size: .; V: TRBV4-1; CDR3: CASSQDGSISGTQYF; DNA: TGCGCCAGCAGCCAAGATGGATCGATAAGCGGGACCCAGTACTTC
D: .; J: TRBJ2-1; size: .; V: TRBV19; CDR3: CASSTRSYNEQFF; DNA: TGTGCCAGTAGTACCCGGAGCTACAATGAGCAGTTCTTC
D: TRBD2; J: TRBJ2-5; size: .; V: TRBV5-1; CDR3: CASSLRPSGDQETQYF; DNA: TGCGCCAGCAGCTTGAGGCCTAGCGGGGACCAAGAGACCCAGTACTTC
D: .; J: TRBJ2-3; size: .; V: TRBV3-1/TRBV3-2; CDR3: CASNRGGPTDTQYF; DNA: TGTGCCAGCAACCGGGGAGGACCCACAGATACGCAGTATTTT
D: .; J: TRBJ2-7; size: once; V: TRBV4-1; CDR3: CASSLDSSDSYEQYF; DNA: TGCGCCAGCAGCCTCGACAGTTCAGACTCCTACGAGCAGTACTTC
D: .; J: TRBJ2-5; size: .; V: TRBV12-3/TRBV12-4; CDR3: CASSRTSQETQYF; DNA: TGTGCCAGCAGCCGGACATCCCAAGAGACCCAGTACTTC
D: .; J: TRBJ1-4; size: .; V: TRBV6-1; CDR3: CASSESAGREKLFF; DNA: TGTGCCAGCAGTGAATCGGCTGGCAGGGAAAAACTGTTTTTT
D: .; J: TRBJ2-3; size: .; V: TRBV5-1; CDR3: CASSESVDSTDTQYF; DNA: TGCGCCAGCAGCGAGAGTGTTGACAGCACAGATACGCAGTATTTT
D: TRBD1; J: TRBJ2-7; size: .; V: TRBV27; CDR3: CASSFARTGPYEQYF; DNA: TGTGCCAGCAGTTTCGCCCGGACAGGGCCCTACGAGCAGTACTTC
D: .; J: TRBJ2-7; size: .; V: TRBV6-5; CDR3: CASIAGAHYEQYF; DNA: TGTGCCAGCATCGCGGGGGCCCACTACGAGCAGTACTTC
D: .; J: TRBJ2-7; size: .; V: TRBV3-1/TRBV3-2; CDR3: CASSFLGTYEQYF; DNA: TGTGCCAGCAGTTTCTTGGGGACCTACGAGCAGTACTTC
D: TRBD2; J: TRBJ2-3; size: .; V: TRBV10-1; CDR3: CASSPSGADTQYF; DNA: TGCGCCAGCAGTCCTAGCGGGGCAGATACGCAGTATTTT
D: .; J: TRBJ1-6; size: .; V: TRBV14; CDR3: CASSQGLRDNYNSPLHF; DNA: TGTGCCAGCAGCCAAGGGCTCCGGGACAACTATAATTCACCCCTCCACTTT
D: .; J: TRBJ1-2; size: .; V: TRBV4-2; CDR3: CASSQDPRAGVDGYTF; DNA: TGTGCCAGCAGCCAAGATCCTCGGGCAGGGGTGGATGGCTACACCTTC
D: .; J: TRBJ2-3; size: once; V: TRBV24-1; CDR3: CATSDSRTDTQYF; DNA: TGTGCCACCAGTGATAGTAGGACAGATACGCAGTATTTT
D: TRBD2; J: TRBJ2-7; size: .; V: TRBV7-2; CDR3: CASSPTSASSYEQYF; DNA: TGTGCCAGCAGCCCAACTAGCGCCAGCTCCTACGAGCAGTACTTC
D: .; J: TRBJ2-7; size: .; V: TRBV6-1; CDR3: CASSDRELGTPTYEQYF; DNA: TGTGCCAGCAGTGATAGAGAGTTGGGGACACCTACCTACGAGCAGTACTTC
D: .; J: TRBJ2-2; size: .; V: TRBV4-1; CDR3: CASSHRTGNTGELFF; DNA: TGCGCCAGCAGCCACCGGACGGGAAACACCGGGGAGCTGTTTTTT
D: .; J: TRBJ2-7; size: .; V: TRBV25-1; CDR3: CASSGKKGGHPYEQYF; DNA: TGTGCCAGCAGTGGCAAAAAGGGGGGACACCCCTACGAGCAGTACTTC
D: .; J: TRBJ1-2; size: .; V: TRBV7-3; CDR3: CASSLRQGGGYTF; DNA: TGTGCCAGCAGCTTAAGGCAGGGAGGGGGCTACACCTTC
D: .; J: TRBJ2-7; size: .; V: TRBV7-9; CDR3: CASSSTDTSYEQYF; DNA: TGTGCCAGCAGCTCGACCGACACCTCCTACGAGCAGTACTTC
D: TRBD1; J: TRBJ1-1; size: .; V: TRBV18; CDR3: CASSMRQGAGSTEAFF; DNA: TGTGCCAGCTCCATGAGGCAGGGGGCAGGTTCGACTGAAGCTTTCTTT
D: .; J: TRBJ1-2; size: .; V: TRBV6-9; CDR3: CASSEGLWGYTF; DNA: TGTGCCAGCAGCGAGGGACTCTGGGGCTACACCTTC